This entry is about one T cell receptor beta chain. These data belong to a study of blood T cells in healthy people across ages. Study information: The capture of about one barcoded beta molecule per two T cells was achieved by template switching.

The CDR3 sequence is 14 residues long. Germline values: CDR1 MGHRA, CDR2 YSYEKL. The ends were cut back, 0 bases at V and 6 bases at J, with 10 bases in the middle. The authors ran a second PCR of about 7 to 11 cycles using a sample-barcoded 5' primer and a J-beta primer mix. TCRdb re-derived calls from the 5' RACE reads in MiXCR, one entry per CDR3 protein. The repertoire includes around 800,000 distinct CDR3 sequences, roughly 26% of them detected once, and 3% sits in the top ten. These sequences were also reported in another study, on T cells of mothers and their children. That paper adds: Thymic selection shapes TCR recombination output in related pairs, and it does so similarly in unrelated pairs.

The sample taken for sequencing was blood. This chain links TRBV4-1 with TRBJ2-3; D is possibly TRBD1 (6 bases). The sequence came from a boy aged 10-17 years in good health. CDR3 loop: CASSQEGRGDTQYF. DNA of the CDR3: TGCGCCAGCAGCCAAGAGGGAAGGGGGGATACGCAGTATTTT.